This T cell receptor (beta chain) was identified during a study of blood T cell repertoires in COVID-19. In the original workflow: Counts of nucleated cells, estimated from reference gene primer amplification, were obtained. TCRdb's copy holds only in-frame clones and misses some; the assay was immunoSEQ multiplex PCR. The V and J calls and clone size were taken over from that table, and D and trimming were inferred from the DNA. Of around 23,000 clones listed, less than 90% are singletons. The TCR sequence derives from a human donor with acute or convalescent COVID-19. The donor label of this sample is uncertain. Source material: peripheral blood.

This chain's CDR3 is CASRPSGGSYEQYF. The CDR3 DNA reads TGTGCCAGCAGACCCAGCGGGGGCTCCTACGAGCAGTACTTC. This chain uses TRBV6-5 with TRBJ2-7; the match to TRBD2 covers 8 bases. Germline CDR1 and CDR2: MNHEY and SVGAGI. Trimming cost V 6 bases and J 0 bases; bases outside gene matches: 4. This CDR3 region has 14 residues.